This TCR beta chain was recovered during a study of cytomegalovirus exposure and HLA in healthy donors. Background on the study: Unique TCRs numbering some 80 million, obtained from HLA-typed donors, made up an early data release. Findings of the study overall: The study recorded some 160 TCR beta chains that were cytomegalovirus-associated. Previous analysis showed most TCR beta V segments were productive about 90% or about 30% of the time. HLA restriction was apparent for most CMV-associated TCR beta chains in a later analysis.

This CDR3 is 14 amino acids long. V lost 5 bases to trimming and J lost 3 bases, with 10 bases between them. Germline V gene lookup returns CDR1 MGHDK and CDR2 SYGVNS. Comments on this clone: Its target is unknown.

PCR was performed using 60 Vbeta and 13 Jbeta primers. Libraries were prepared by immunoSEQ multiplex PCR; TCRdb keeps only in-frame clonotypes and omits some of them. The sample shows more than 85,000 clones, roughly 79% of them seen only once. The specimen sequenced was PBMCs. The TCR was taken from a middle-aged man in good health and CMV-seronegative. The chain uses TRBV25-1 and TRBJ2-2; TRBD2 is a possible D gene (6 bases). The CDR3 here is CASSSWGDTGELFF. The CDR3 nucleotides read TGTGCCAGCAGTAGTTGGGGGGACACCGGGGAGCTGTTTTTT.